The entry below gives a single TCR beta chain sequence along with its context. Researchers ran the PCR with 60 Vbeta and 13 Jbeta primers. Generated by immunoSEQ multiplex PCR, the TCRdb table keeps only in-frame clones and is missing some. The sample yields 150,000 to 200,000 clones, about 80% seen once. This sample was included in a study of cytomegalovirus exposure and HLA in healthy donors. V was pared by 4 bases and J by 3 bases, with 10 bases between. CDR1 is MGHRA, CDR2 YSYEKL, per germline. This CDR3 is 14 amino acids long. This clonotype was sampled from a man aged 25-45 years in good health and CMV-seropositive. The sequencing input was PBMCs. The J gene is TRBJ1-5, the V gene TRBV4-1; D might be TRBD1 (6 bases). Here the CDR3 DNA reads TGCGCCAGCAGCCGGGGACAAACCAATCAGCCCCAGCATTTT. This sequence encodes CASSRGQTNQPQHF.